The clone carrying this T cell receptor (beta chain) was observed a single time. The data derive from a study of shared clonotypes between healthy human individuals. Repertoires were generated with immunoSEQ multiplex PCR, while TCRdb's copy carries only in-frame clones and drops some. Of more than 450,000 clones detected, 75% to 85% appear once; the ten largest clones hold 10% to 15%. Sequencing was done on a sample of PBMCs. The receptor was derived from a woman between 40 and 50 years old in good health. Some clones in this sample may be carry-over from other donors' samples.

The CDR3: CASSMNRYEQYF. For the CDR3, the DNA is TGTGCCAGCAGTATGAACCGCTACGAGCAGTACTTC. This chain connects TRBV28 to TRBJ2-7; no clear D gene. Germline V gives CDR1 MDHEN, CDR2 SYDVKM. This CDR3 contains 12 residues. Trimming shortened V by 5 bases and J by 3 bases, and 8 bases separated the two germline ends.